These 9 T cell receptor beta chains were sequenced from one sample in a study of blood T cell repertoires in COVID-19. Using immunoSEQ multiplex PCR, the repertoire was profiled, and TCRdb retains in-frame clones only, with some absent. The table lists about half a million clones, about nine tenths of them singletons, with approximately 8% in the top ten. Sequencing was carried out using PBMCs or T cells enriched from blood (not recorded which). These receptors came from a woman in her sixties who had recovered from COVID-19.

The chain combines TRBV18 with TRBJ1-6; TRBD1 might be the D (6 bases). With 4 bases removed from V and 7 bases from J, the gap between germline ends came to 14 bases. CDR1 and CDR2 from the germline V gene are KGHSH and LQKENI. The CDR3 sequence is 15 residues long. The CDR3 DNA reads as TGTGCCAGCTCACTATACAGGGACGAGAATTCACCCCTCCACTTT. It specifies CASSLYRDENSPLHF.

The rearrangement uses TRBV6-5 and TRBJ2-7; 7 bases agree with TRBD2. V trimming: 2 bases; J trimming: 2 bases; junction bases outside the gene matches: 6. Germline values: CDR1 MNHEY, CDR2 SVGAGI. This CDR3 has 15 residues. The CDR3 here is CASSYAGRGAYEQYF. CDR3 DNA sequence: TGTGCCAGCAGTTACGCAGGCCGGGGGGCCTACGAGCAGTACTTC.

The J gene is TRBJ2-2, the V gene TRBV5-1; the match to TRBD1 covers 7 bases. Germline V gives CDR1 SGHRS, CDR2 YFSETQ. The J segment lost 4 bases and the V segment lost 4 bases, leaving 4 bases of the junction unmatched. This CDR3 is 14 amino acids long. The CDR3 bases are TGCGCCAGCAGCCTCGGGACAGTCACCGGGGAGCTGTTTTTT. It is translated as CASSLGTVTGELFF.

V gene TRBV2 combines with J gene TRBJ2-2; D gene unclear. Per the germline V gene, CDR1 is SNHLY and CDR2 is FYNNEI. The V gene lost 7 bases and the J gene lost 6 bases, with 9 bases spanning the gap. This CDR3 region has 12 residues. This CDR3 reads CASNRDPGELFF. As DNA, the CDR3 is TGTGCCAGCAATCGAGATCCCGGGGAGCTGTTTTTT.

The chain has TRBV9 and TRBJ2-7; 9 nucleotides agree with TRBD1. Germline V lookup: CDR1 SGDLS, CDR2 YYNGEE. The J segment lost 2 bases and the V segment lost 4 bases, leaving 4 bases of the junction unmatched. CDR3 length equals 14 residues. CDR3 in DNA: TGTGCCAGCAGCCGACAGGGGGAAACCTACGAGCAGTACTTC. Translated, it gives CASSRQGETYEQYF.

The chain carries TRBV9 and TRBJ1-1; the D is unclear. V was clipped by 4 bases and J by 2 bases, with 9 bases between them. Germline-derived CDR1 and CDR2 are SGDLS and YYNGEE. CDR3 length equals 13 residues. The CDR3 region is CASSPLTNTEAFF. CDR3 DNA sequence: TGTGCCAGCAGCCCCCTCACTAACACTGAAGCTTTCTTT.

This clone showed up just once. This chain links TRBV11-3 with TRBJ2-3; 14 positions match TRBD2. The CDR3 has 18 amino acids. V gave up 1 base and J gave up 3 bases; unmatched junction bases: 6. The germline V gene has CDR1 SGHNT and CDR2 YENEEA. The CDR3 nucleotides are TGTGCCAGCAGCTTAGGACTAGCGGGGGGGCCTTTAACAGATACGCAGTATTTT. This codes for CASSLGLAGGPLTDTQYF.

The chain links TRBV6-5 to TRBJ2-7, with D possibly being TRBD2 (5 bases). Germline CDR1 is MNHEY and CDR2 is SVGAGI. The ends were cut back, 7 bases at V and 0 bases at J, with 13 bases in the middle. The CDR3 contains 14 residues. CDR3 sequence: CASTRAADSYEQYV. The CDR3 bases are TGTGCCAGCACTAGAGCGGCTGACTCCTACGAGCAGTACGTC.

The J gene is TRBJ2-5, the V gene TRBV5-8; TRBD2 matches at 7 bases. Germline values: CDR1 SGHTS, CDR2 YDEGEE. The V segment lost 4 bases and the J segment 3 bases; nucleotides outside the gene matches: 12. The CDR3 totals 16 residues. CDR3 in amino acids: CASSRGGGRGEETQYF. The CDR3 DNA sequence: TGTGCCAGCAGCCGAGGCGGGGGACGGGGGGAAGAGACCCAGTACTTC.